These 30 T cell receptor beta chains were sequenced from one sample in a study of cytomegalovirus exposure and HLA in healthy donors. The PCR used 60 Vbeta and 13 Jbeta primers. Sequencing was performed with immunoSEQ multiplex PCR; in TCRdb, only in-frame clones are kept and a portion is missing. The sample includes 100,000 or so clones, under 70% seen only once; the top ten take 2% to 2.5%. The sequencing input was PBMCs. The receptor set was obtained from a man in his fifties in good health and CMV-seronegative.

The rearrangement links TRBV28 to TRBJ2-5; 11 bases match TRBD2. Trimming took 3 bases from V and 4 from J; bases not matched to a gene: 4. This CDR3 region has 15 residues. Germline V gives CDR1 MDHEN, CDR2 SYDVKM. The CDR3 bases are TGTGCCAGCAGTTTGGATAGCGGGAGGGCAGAGACCCAGTACTTC. It specifies CASSLDSGRAETQYF. Full variable domain (remainder filled in from reference TRBV28 and TRBJ2-5): DVKVTQSSRYLVKRTGEKVFLECVQDMDHENMFWYRQDPGLGLRLIYFSYDVKMKEKGDIPEGYSVSREKKERFSLILESASTNQTSMYLCASSLDSGRAETQYFGPGTRLLVL.

This clone was detected only a few times. The chain carries TRBV5-6 and TRBJ2-3; TRBD2 agrees at 12 bases. With 2 bases clipped from V and 5 bases from J, the junction kept 6 bases outside the gene matches. Germline CDR1 reads SGHDT; CDR2 reads YYEEEE. The CDR3 contains 16 residues. The CDR3 coding sequence is TGTGCCAGCAGCTTCCTAGCGGGAGGGCTTGGAGATACGCAGTATTTT. The encoded protein is CASSFLAGGLGDTQYF.

V and J are TRBV2 and TRBJ1-6; tentatively, D is TRBD1 (6 bases). The length of the CDR3 is 16 residues. CDR1 is SNHLY and CDR2 is FYNNEI in the germline V gene. V was trimmed by 3 bases and J by 9 bases, leaving 18 bases between them. CDR3 protein: CASSEGGAGFFSPLHF. The CDR3 nucleotides are TGTGCCAGCAGTGAGGGGGGGGCAGGGTTTTTTTCACCCCTCCACTTT.

The V gene is TRBV7-9, the J gene TRBJ1-2, with D perhaps matching TRBD1 (5 bases). Deletions cut 5 bases from V and 0 bases from J, with 19 bases between. Germline V gene data show CDR1 as SEHNR and CDR2 as FQNEAQ (reference sequence). CDR3 length: 17 residues. DNA for the CDR3: TGTGCCAGCAGCCTGGGAGGGACGCAAGGAGCTAACTATGGCTACACCTTC. This sequence encodes CASSLGGTQGANYGYTF.

The V gene is TRBV27, the J gene TRBJ1-2, with 7 bases aligning to TRBD1. CDR3 length: 12 amino acids. Trimming took 4 bases from V and 9 from J; bases not matched to a gene: 5. Germline CDR1 reads MNHEY; CDR2 reads SMNVEV (reference sequence). For the CDR3, the DNA is TGTGCCAGCAGTTCCCGACAGGGAAGCTACACCTTC. Its protein product is CASSSRQGSYTF.

This clone was seen once. The V gene is TRBV27, the J gene TRBJ2-5, with D possibly TRBD1 on 5 matching bases. The DNA end favors TRBJ2-7, so the J call may be wrong. Germline-derived CDR1 and CDR2 are MNHEY and SMNVEV (reference sequence). The CDR3 is 13 amino acids. CDR3 residues: CASSFQGRNEQYF. The CDR3 nucleotides read TGTGCCAGCAGTTTCCAGGGTCGGAACGAGCAGTACTTC.

The chain links TRBV6-6 to TRBJ2-3, with TRBD2 matching over 10 bases. The CDR3 loop spans 16 amino acids. In germline, CDR1 is MNHNY, CDR2 SVGAGI (reference sequence). J was trimmed by 0 bases and V by 7 bases; bases with no gene match: 7. CDR3 bases: TGTGCCAGCATAAGCGGGGGGGCCCTGAGCACAGATACGCAGTATTTT. This gives the protein CASISGGALSTDTQYF.

The chain has TRBV28 and TRBJ1-5; D may be TRBD1 (5 bases). Germline CDR1 and CDR2: MDHEN and SYDVKM. The V end lost 3 bases, the J end lost 6 bases, and 18 bases lay between the germline ends. The CDR3 length is 16 residues. The CDR3 DNA follows: TGTGCCAGCAGTTTTCTGACGGACCCGGGGGGTCAGCCCCAGCATTTT. Amino acids: CASSFLTDPGGQPQHF.

This rearrangement joins TRBV7-2 to TRBJ2-2; 11 nucleotides line up with TRBD1. Germline V gives CDR1 SGHTA, CDR2 FQGNSA. Trimming at V came to 5 bases and at J to 0 bases, leaving 2 bases not matched to a gene. The CDR3 covers 16 residues. CDR3 amino acids: CASSRDRGSNTGELFF. For the CDR3, the DNA is TGTGCCAGCAGCAGGGACAGGGGGTCGAACACCGGGGAGCTGTTTTTT.

The V and J genes are TRBV2 and TRBJ1-2, with a weak D call TRBD1 (5 bases). Germline V gene data show CDR1 as SNHLY and CDR2 as FYNNEI. The CDR3 spans 15 residues. Trimming left V 10 bases short and J 2 bases short, with 20 bases between. The CDR3 spells CATWGRRQINYGYTF. For the CDR3, the DNA is TGTGCCACCTGGGGTAGGAGACAGATAAACTATGGCTACACCTTC.

The chain is built from TRBV28 and TRBJ2-4; D ambiguous. With 4 bases removed from V and 2 bases from J, the gap between germline ends came to 12 bases. Per the germline V gene, CDR1 is MDHEN and CDR2 is SYDVKM. CDR3 length equals 15 residues. The CDR3 DNA reads TGTGCCAGCAGTTCCGTAGGAGAAACCAAAAACATTCAGTACTTC. This codes for CASSSVGETKNIQYF. The full variable domain, with the rest looked up from reference TRBV28 and TRBJ2-4, is DVKVTQSSRYLVKRTGEKVFLECVQDMDHENMFWYRQDPGLGLRLIYFSYDVKMKEKGDIPEGYSVSREKKERFSLILESASTNQTSMYLCASSSVGETKNIQYFGAGTRLSVL.

The chain links TRBV10-3 to TRBJ2-7; 7 nucleotides align to TRBD2. V trimming: 10 bases; J trimming: 2 bases; junction bases outside the gene matches: 11. This CDR3 is 14 amino acids long. Looked up from germline, CDR1 is ENHRY and CDR2 is SYGVKD. The DNA of the CDR3 is TGTGCCACCACGACCGGGACTATAACCTACGAGCAGTACTTC. Its protein is CATTTGTITYEQYF.

CDR3 amino acids: CASSYEFIKQYF. CDR3 in DNA: TGCGCCAGCAGCTACGAGTTTATAAAGCAGTACTTC. The chain carries TRBV5-1 and TRBJ2-7; no clear D gene. The CDR3 is 12 amino acids. Trimming cost V 3 bases and J 8 bases, with 12 bases left between them. Germline CDR1 SGHRS, CDR2 YFSETQ.

A few counts support this clone. CDR3 in amino acids: CASSPAHGTGYEQYF. DNA of the CDR3: TGTGCCAGCAGCCCCGCTCACGGGACAGGCTACGAGCAGTACTTC. This chain uses TRBV28 with TRBJ2-5, with 8 bases fitting TRBD1. Judging by the DNA end, TRBJ2-7 fits better; the J call may be wrong. The CDR3 covers 15 residues. Germline CDR1 and CDR2: MDHEN and SYDVKM.

V and J are TRBV6-1 and TRBJ2-6, with D unresolved. Trimming took off 0 bases at V and 0 bases at J, with 9 bases between the two ends. The CDR3 has 17 residues. Per the germline V gene, CDR1 is MNHNS and CDR2 is SASEGT. This CDR3 reads CASSEARQPSGANVLTF. The CDR3 coding sequence is TGTGCCAGCAGTGAAGCACGACAACCCTCTGGGGCCAACGTCCTGACTTTC.

Here the CDR3 reads CASSRTENTGELFF. The CDR3 DNA follows: TGTGCCAGCAGTCGGACAGAGAACACCGGGGAGCTGTTTTTT. The chain combines TRBV27 with TRBJ2-2; D may be TRBD1 (6 bases). Germline V gene lookup returns CDR1 MNHEY and CDR2 SMNVEV (reference sequence). This CDR3 has 14 residues. V was clipped by 5 bases and J by 1 base, with 8 bases between them.

V gene TRBV6-1 combines with J gene TRBJ2-1; maybe TRBD1 (6 bases). This CDR3 comprises 14 residues. With 4 bases removed from V and 7 bases from J, the gap between germline ends came to 14 bases. Per germline, CDR1 MNHNS and CDR2 SASEGT. The CDR3 sequence: CASSGIGQLNEQFF. The CDR3 coding sequence is TGTGCCAGCAGTGGCATAGGACAGCTGAATGAGCAGTTCTTC.

The chain employs TRBV10-3 and TRBJ2-5; D is unclear. The germline CDR1 and CDR2 sequences are ENHRY and SYGVKD. Trimming removed 2 bases from V and 5 bases from J, with 6 bases in between. The CDR3 has 12 residues. The chain's CDR3 is CAISEPGETQYF. DNA of the CDR3: TGTGCCATCAGTGAGCCCGGGGAGACCCAGTACTTC.

V and J are TRBV9 and TRBJ2-1, with D possibly TRBD2 on 5 matching bases. This CDR3 region has 16 residues. Trimming removed 3 bases at V and 2 bases at J, with 15 bases between. The V gene's germline CDR1 is SGDLS and CDR2 YYNGEE. The CDR3: CASSADVARAYNEQFF. In DNA form, the CDR3 reads TGTGCCAGCAGCGCCGATGTAGCGAGGGCCTACAATGAGCAGTTCTTC.

This CDR3 reads CASSVQGVAGNTIYF. The CDR3 nucleotides read TGTGCCAGCAGCGTACAGGGGGTTGCTGGAAACACCATATATTTT. The rearrangement links TRBV5-4 to TRBJ1-3; TRBD1 aligns across 8 bases. Germline V CDR1 and CDR2: SGHNT, YYREEE (reference sequence). This CDR3 has 15 amino acids. V trimming: 4 bases; J trimming: 2 bases; junction bases outside the gene matches: 5.

This clone was seen a handful of times. V is TRBV30 and J is TRBJ2-5; TRBD1 matches at 12 bases. TRBJ2-7 matches the DNA end more closely, so the J call is doubtful. The CDR3 runs to 15 residues. The germline gives CDR1 GTSNPN, CDR2 SVGIG (reference sequence). The CDR3 loop reads CAWSEPGQGADEQYF. The CDR3 DNA follows: TGTGCCTGGAGCGAACCGGGACAGGGGGCGGACGAGCAGTACTTC.

V usage is TRBV2 and J usage is TRBJ1-4; no reliable D call. This CDR3 has 16 residues. The germline V and J ends were trimmed by 5 bases and 4 bases, with 17 bases remaining between them. CDR1 and CDR2 (germline): SNHLY, FYNNEI. CDR3: CASSFGLLPSNEKLFF. The CDR3 DNA reads as TGTGCCAGCAGTTTCGGCCTCTTACCTAGTAATGAAAAACTGTTTTTT. Looking up the rest from reference TRBV2 and TRBJ1-4 gives the full variable domain: EPEVTQTPSHQVTQMGQEVILRCVPISNHLYFYWYRQILGQKVEFLVSFYNNEISEKSEIFDDQFSVERPDGSNFTLKIRSTKLEDSAMYFCASSFGLLPSNEKLFFGSGTQLSVL.

The chain joins TRBV21-1 to TRBJ2-7; no DNA check was done on the table's D call, TRBD1. TRBV21-1 is a pseudogene segment. CDR3 length: 14 amino acids. The CDR3 here is CASSKGRDSYEQYF. The DNA of the CDR3 is TGTGCCAGCAGCAAAGGACGGGACAGTTACGAGCAGTACTTC.

This clone showed up just a few times. CDR3 sequence: CASSYRQGYSYEQYF. CDR3 coding DNA: TGTGCCAGCAGTTACAGACAGGGATACTCCTACGAGCAGTACTTC. This chain uses TRBV6-5 with TRBJ2-7, with 7 bases lining up with TRBD1. CDR1 is MNHEY, CDR2 SVGAGI, per germline. With V trimmed by 2 bases and J by 0 bases, 4 bases remained unmatched. This CDR3 has 15 residues.

Only a few counts were recorded for this clone. CDR3 nucleotides: TGTGCCAGCAGTCCCGGGGGGGGCGAGTCCGATTATCGGTTCTTC. It is translated as CASSPGGGESDYRFF. V usage is TRBV6-5 and J usage is TRBJ2-1; TRBD2 matches at 8 bases. V was clipped by 5 bases and J by 15 bases; unmatched bases: 18. CDR1 MNHEY and CDR2 SVGAGI come from the germline V gene. This CDR3 is built from 15 residues.

The chain carries TRBV4-3 and TRBJ2-7, with 11 bases that match TRBD2. Trimming at V came to 0 bases and at J to 4 bases, leaving 11 bases not matched to a gene. The germline gives CDR1 LGHNA, CDR2 YSLEER. This CDR3 comprises 18 residues. The DNA of the CDR3 is TGCGCCAGCAGCCAAGATAGGTCTAGCGGGGGGTTATTATACGAGCAGTACTTC. It yields the protein CASSQDRSSGGLLYEQYF.

The chain joins TRBV5-4 to TRBJ2-1; possible D gene TRBD1, 5 bases. Trimming shortened V by 0 bases and J by 6 bases, and 16 bases separated the two germline ends. This CDR3 comprises 16 residues. Germline CDR1 and CDR2: SGHNT and YYREEE (reference sequence). The CDR3 spells CASSLAGREGSNEQFF. The CDR3 nucleotides are TGTGCCAGCAGCTTGGCCGGCAGGGAAGGAAGCAATGAGCAGTTCTTC.

The V and J genes are TRBV28 and TRBJ2-3; 8 bases map to TRBD2. Germline CDR1 MDHEN, CDR2 SYDVKM. The CDR3 loop spans 15 amino acids. The ends lost 5 bases at V and 2 bases at J; junction bases unmatched: 6. The chain's CDR3 is CASSMALAVTDTQYF. The CDR3 nucleotides read TGTGCCAGCAGTATGGCACTAGCGGTCACAGATACGCAGTATTTT.

The rearrangement joins TRBV4-2 to TRBJ2-1; D may be TRBD1 (5 bases). The V and J ends lost 3 bases and 7 bases respectively, with 10 bases between them. The CDR3 runs to 13 residues. Germline V gene data show CDR1 as LGHNA and CDR2 as YNFKEQ. The CDR3, as DNA: TGTGCCAGCAGCCACCCCCAGGGAAATGAGCAGTTCTTC. Protein: CASSHPQGNEQFF.

V and J are TRBV29-1 and TRBJ1-2; 10 bases line up with TRBD1. This CDR3 comprises 15 residues. Germline V gives CDR1 SQVTM, CDR2 ANQGSEA. The junction had 8 bases not matched to a gene; V was cut back by 3 bases and J by 4 bases. Here the CDR3 reads CSVDYFGDRGYGYTF. The CDR3 bases are TGCAGCGTTGATTATTTCGGGGACAGGGGCTATGGCTACACCTTC.